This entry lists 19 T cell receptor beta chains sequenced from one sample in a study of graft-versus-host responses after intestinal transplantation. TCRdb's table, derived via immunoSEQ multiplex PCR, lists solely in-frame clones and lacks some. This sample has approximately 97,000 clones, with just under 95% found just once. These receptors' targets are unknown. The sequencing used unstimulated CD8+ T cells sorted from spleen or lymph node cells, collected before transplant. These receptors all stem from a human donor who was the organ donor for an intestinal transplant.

CDR3 bases: TGTGCCAGCAGTTACTACAGGTCGGGACTAGACTGCGAGCAGTACTTC. Its protein product is CASSYYRSGLDCEQYF. The gene calls are TRBV6-6 and TRBJ2-7; 8 bases match TRBD2. This CDR3 is built from 16 residues. The germline V gene encodes CDR1 MNHNY and CDR2 SVGAGI (reference sequence). After removal of 1 base from V and 6 bases from J, the junction contained 11 bases not matched to a gene.

The CDR3 DNA reads as TGTGCCAGCGGGATTAGCGGGGGTGTGCTGGAGACCCAGTACTTC. It specifies CASGISGGVLETQYF. The chain employs TRBV6-5 and TRBJ2-5; 9 nucleotides align to TRBD2. This CDR3 comprises 15 residues. V gave up 8 bases and J gave up 5 bases; unmatched junction bases: 12. Germline V lookup: CDR1 MNHEY, CDR2 SVGAGI.

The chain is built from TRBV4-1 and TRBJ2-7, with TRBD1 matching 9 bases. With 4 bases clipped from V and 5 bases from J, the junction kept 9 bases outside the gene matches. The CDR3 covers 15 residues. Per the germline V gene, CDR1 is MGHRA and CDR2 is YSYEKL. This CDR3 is CASSPLGTGFDEQYF. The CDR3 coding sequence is TGCGCCAGCAGCCCCCTCGGGACAGGGTTCGACGAGCAGTACTTC.

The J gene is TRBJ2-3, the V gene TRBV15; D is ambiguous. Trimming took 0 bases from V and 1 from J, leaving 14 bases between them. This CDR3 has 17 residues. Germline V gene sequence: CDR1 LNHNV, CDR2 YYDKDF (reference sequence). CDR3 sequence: CATSRDRRHTGTDTQYF. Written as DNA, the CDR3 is TGTGCCACCAGCAGAGATCGGCGACACACGGGCACAGATACGCAGTATTTT.

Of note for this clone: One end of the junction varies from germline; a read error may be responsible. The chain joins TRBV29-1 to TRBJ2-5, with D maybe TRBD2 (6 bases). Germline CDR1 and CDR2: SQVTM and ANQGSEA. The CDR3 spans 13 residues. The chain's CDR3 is CSVEGLLQEAQYF. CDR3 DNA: TGCAGCGTTGAGGGACTCCTTCAAGAGGCCCAGTACTTC.

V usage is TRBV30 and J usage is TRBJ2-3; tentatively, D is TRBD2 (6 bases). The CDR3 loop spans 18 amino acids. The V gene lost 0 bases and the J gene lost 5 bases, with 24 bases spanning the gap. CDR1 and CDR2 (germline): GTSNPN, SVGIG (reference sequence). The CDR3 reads CAWSVGVKPGLKLDTQYF. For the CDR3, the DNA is TGTGCCTGGAGTGTTGGAGTAAAGCCGGGACTTAAACTAGATACGCAGTATTTT.

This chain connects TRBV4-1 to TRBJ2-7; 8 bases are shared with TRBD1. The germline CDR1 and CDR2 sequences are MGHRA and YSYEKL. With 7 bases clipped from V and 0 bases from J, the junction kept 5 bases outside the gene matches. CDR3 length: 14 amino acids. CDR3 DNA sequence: TGCGCCAGCAACTTCGGACAGGGCTCCTACGAGCAGTACTTC. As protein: CASNFGQGSYEQYF.

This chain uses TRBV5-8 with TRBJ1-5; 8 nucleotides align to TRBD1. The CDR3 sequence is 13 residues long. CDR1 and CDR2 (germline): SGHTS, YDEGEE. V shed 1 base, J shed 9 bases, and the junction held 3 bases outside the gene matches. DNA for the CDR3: TGTGCCAGCAGCTTGATGGGACAGGCGCCCCAGCATTTT. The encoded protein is CASSLMGQAPQHF.

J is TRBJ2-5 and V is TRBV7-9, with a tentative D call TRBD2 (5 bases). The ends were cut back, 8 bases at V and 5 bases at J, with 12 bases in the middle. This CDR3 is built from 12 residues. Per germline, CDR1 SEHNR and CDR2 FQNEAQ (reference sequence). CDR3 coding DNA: TGTGCCAGCCTCACCCCGGGGGAGACCCAGTACTTC. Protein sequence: CASLTPGETQYF. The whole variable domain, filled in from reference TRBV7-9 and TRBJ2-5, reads DTGVSQNPRHKITKRGQNVTFRCDPISEHNRLYWYRQTLGQGPEFLTYFQNEAQLEKSRLLSDRFSAERPKGSFSTLEIQRTEQGDSAMYLCASLTPGETQYFGPGTRLLVL.

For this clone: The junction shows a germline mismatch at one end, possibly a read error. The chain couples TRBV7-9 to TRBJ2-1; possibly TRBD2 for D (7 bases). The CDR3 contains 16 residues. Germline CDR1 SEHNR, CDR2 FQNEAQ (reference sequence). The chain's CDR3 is CASSSILVGGPSSPIF. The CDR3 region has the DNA TGTGCCAGCAGCTCTATCTTGGTGGGGGGGCCGAGCTCTCCAATCTTC.

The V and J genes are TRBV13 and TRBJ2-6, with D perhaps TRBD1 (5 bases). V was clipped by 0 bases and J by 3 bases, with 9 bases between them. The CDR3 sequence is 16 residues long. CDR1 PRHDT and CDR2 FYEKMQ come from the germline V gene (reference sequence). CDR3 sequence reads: CASSLGFRVGANVLTF. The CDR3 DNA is TGTGCCAGCAGCTTAGGCTTCAGGGTTGGGGCCAACGTCCTGACTTTC.

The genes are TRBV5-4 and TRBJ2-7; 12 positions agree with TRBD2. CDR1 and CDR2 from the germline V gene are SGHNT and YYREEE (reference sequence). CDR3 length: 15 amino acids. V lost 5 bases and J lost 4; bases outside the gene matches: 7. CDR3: CASRTSGGPLYEQYF. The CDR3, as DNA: TGTGCCAGCAGAACTAGCGGGGGGCCGCTATACGAGCAGTACTTC. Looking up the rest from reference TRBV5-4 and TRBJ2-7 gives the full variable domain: ETGVTQSPTHLIKTRGQQVTLRCSSQSGHNTVSWYQQALGQGPQFIFQYYREEENGRGNFPPRFSGLQFPNYSSELNVNALELDDSALYLCASRTSGGPLYEQYFGPGTRLTVT.

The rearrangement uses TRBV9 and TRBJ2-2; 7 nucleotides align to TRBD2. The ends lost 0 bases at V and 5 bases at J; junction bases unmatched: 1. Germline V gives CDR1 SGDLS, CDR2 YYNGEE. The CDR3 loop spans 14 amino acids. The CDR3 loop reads CASSVGGGTGELFF. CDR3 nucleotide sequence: TGTGCCAGCAGCGTAGGGGGAGGGACCGGGGAGCTGTTTTTT. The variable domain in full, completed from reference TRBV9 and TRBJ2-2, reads DSGVTQTPKHLITATGQRVTLRCSPRSGDLSVYWYQQSLDQGLQFLIQYYNGEERAKGNILERFSAQQFPDLHSELNLSSLELGDSALYFCASSVGGGTGELFFGEGSRLTVL.

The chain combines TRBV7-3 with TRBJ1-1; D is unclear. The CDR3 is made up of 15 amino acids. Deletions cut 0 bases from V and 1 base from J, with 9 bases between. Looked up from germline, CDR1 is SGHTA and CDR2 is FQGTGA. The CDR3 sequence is CASSLTRLENTEAFF. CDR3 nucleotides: TGTGCCAGCAGCTTAACTCGACTAGAGAACACTGAAGCTTTCTTT. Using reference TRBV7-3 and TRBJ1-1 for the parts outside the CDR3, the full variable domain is GAGVSQTPSNKVTEKGKYVELRCDPISGHTALYWYRQSLGQGPEFLIYFQGTGAADDSGLPNDRFFAVRPEGSVSTLKIQRTERGDSAVYLCASSLTRLENTEAFFGQGTRLTVV.

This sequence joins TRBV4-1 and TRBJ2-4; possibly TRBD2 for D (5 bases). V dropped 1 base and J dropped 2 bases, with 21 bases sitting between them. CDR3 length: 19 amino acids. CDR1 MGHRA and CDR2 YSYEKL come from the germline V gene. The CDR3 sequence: CASSQAPDLPSGTKNIQYF. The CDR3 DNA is TGCGCCAGCAGCCAAGCCCCGGACCTCCCATCGGGGACCAAAAACATTCAGTACTTC.

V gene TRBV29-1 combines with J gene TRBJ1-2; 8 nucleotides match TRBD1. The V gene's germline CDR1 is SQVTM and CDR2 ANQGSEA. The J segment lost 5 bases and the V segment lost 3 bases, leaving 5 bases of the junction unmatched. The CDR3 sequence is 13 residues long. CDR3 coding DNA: TGCAGCGTTGACCCCGGACAGGGTTATGGCTACACCTTC. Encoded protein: CSVDPGQGYGYTF.

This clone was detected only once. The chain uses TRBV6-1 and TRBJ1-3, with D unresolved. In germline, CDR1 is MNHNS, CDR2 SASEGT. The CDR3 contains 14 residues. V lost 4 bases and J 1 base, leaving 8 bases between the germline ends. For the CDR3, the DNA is TGTGCCAGCAGTGTTCCGACTTCTGGAAACACCATATATTTT. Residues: CASSVPTSGNTIYF.

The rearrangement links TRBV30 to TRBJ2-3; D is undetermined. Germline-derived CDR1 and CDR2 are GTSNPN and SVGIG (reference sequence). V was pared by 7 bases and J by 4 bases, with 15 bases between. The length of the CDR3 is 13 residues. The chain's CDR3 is CASSPDSPDTQYF. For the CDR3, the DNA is TGTGCCTCCTCCCCAGATTCCCCAGATACGCAGTATTTT.

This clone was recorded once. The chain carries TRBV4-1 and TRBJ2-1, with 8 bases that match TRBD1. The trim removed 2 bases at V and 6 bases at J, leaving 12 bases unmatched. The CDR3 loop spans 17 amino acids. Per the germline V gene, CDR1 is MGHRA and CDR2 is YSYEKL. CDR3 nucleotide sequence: TGCGCCAGCAGCCAAACCCCGGACAGGGAGAATGGCAATGAGCAGTTCTTC. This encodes CASSQTPDRENGNEQFF.